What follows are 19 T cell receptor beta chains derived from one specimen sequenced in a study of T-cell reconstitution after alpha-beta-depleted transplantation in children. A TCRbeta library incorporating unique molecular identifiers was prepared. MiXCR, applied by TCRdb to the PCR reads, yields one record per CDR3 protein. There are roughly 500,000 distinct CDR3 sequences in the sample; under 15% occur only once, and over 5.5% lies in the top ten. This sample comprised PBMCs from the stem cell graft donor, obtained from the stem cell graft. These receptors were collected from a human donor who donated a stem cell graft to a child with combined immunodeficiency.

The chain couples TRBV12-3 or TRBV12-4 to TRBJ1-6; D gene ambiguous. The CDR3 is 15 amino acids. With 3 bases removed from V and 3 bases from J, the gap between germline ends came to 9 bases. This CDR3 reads CASSLFQLYNSPLHF. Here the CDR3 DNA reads TGTGCCAGCAGTTTGTTCCAGCTCTATAATTCACCCCTCCACTTT.

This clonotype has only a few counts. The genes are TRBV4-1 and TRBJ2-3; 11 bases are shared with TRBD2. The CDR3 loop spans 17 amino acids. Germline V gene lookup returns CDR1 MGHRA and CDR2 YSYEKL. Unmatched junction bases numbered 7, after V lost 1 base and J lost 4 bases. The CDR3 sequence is CASSQVYSGRASDTQYF. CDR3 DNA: TGCGCCAGCAGCCAAGTCTATAGCGGGAGGGCCTCAGATACGCAGTATTTT.

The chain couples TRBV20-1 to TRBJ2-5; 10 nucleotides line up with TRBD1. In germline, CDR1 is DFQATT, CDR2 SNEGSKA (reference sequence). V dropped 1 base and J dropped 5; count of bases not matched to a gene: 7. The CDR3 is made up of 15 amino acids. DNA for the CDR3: TGCAGTGCTAGAGTACCGACAGGGGGCTGGGAGACCCAGTACTTC. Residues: CSARVPTGGWETQYF.

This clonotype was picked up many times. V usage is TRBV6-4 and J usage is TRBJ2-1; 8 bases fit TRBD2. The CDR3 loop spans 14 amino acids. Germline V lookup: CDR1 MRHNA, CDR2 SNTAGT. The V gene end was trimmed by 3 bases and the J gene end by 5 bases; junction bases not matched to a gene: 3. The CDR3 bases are TGTGCCAGCAGTGAAGCGGGAGAAAACAATGAGCAGTTCTTC. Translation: CASSEAGENNEQFF.

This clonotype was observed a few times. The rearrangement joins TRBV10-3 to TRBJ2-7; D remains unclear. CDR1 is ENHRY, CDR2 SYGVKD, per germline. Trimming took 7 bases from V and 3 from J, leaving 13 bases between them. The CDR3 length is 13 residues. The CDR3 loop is CAITLDDYYEQYF. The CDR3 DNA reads TGTGCCATCACCCTGGACGATTACTACGAGCAGTACTTC.

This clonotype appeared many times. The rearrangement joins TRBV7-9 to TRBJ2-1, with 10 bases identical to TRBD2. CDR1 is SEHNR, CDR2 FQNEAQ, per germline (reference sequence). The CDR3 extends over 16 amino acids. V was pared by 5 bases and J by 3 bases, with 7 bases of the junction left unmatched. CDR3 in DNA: TGTGCCAGCAGCCCTACCCTAGCGGGAGTCTACAATGAGCAGTTCTTC. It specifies CASSPTLAGVYNEQFF.

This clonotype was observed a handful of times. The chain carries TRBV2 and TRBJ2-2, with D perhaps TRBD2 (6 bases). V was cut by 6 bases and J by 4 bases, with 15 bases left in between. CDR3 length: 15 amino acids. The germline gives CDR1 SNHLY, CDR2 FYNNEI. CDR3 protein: CASSAASSGTGELFF. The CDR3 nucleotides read TGTGCCAGCAGCGCAGCCAGTAGCGGCACCGGGGAGCTGTTTTTT.

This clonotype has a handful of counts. The chain's CDR3 is CATSDLAPAGLAGVLDTQYF. The CDR3 nucleotides read TGTGCCACCAGTGATTTGGCCCCGGCGGGACTAGCGGGAGTATTAGATACGCAGTATTTT. The chain carries TRBV24-1 and TRBJ2-3, with 14 positions matching TRBD2. This CDR3 spans 20 amino acids. The germline gives CDR1 KGHDR, CDR2 SFDVKD. The V and J ends lost 0 bases and 5 bases, in that order; junction bases with no gene match: 12.

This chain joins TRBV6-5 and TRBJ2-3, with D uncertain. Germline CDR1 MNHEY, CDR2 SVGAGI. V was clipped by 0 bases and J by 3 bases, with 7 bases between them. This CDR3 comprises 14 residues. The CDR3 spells CASSYSVGTDTQYF. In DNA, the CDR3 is TGTGCCAGCAGTTACTCGGTGGGAACAGATACGCAGTATTTT.

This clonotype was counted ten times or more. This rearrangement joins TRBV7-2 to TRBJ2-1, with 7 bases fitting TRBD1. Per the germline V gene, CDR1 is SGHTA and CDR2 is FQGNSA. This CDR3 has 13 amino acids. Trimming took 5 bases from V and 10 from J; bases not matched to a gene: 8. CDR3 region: CASSRETGREQFF. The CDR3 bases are TGTGCCAGCAGCCGAGAGACAGGGAGAGAGCAGTTCTTC. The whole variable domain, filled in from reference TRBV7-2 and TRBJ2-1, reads GAGVSQSPSNKVTEKGKDVELRCDPISGHTALYWYRQSLGQGLEFLIYFQGNSAPDKSGLPSDRFSAERTGGSVSTLTIQRTQQEDSAVYLCASSRETGREQFFGPGTRLTVL.

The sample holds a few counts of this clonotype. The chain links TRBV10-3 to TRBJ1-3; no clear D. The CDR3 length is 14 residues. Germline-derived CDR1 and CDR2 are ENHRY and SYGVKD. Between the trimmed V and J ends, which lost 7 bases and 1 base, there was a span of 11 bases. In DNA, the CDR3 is TGTGCCATCACCCCTTCTTTGTCTGGAAACACCATATATTTT. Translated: CAITPSLSGNTIYF.

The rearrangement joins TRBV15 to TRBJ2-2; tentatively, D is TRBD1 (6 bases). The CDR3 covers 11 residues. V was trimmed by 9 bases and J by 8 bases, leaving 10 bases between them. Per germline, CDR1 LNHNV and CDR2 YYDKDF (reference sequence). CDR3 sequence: CATRGTGELFF. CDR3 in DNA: TGTGCCACGAGGGGGACGGGGGAGCTGTTTTTT.

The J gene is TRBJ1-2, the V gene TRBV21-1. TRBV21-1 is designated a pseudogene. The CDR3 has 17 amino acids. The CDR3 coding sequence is TGTGCCAGCAGCAAGCCAGCTTCACCGCTTCGGGGCTATGGCTACACCTTC. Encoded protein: CASSKPASPLRGYGYTF.

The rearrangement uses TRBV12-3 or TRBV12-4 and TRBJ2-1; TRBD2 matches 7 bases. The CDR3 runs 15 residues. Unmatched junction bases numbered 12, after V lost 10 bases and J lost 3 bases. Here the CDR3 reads CATRAGVAGYNEQFF. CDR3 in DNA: TGTGCCACCCGGGCTGGGGTAGCGGGCTACAATGAGCAGTTCTTC.

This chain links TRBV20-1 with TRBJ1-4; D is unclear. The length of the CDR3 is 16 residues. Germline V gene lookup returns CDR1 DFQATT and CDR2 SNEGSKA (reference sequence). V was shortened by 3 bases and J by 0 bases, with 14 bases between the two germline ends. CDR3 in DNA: TGCAGTGCTAGTTATCAAACTTTTGCAACTAATGAAAAACTGTTTTTT. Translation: CSASYQTFATNEKLFF.

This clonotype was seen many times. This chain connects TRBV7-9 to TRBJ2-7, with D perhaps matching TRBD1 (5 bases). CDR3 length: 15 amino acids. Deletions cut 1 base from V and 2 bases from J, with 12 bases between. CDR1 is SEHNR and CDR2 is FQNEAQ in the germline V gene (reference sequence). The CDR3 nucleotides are TGTGCCAGCAGCTTAGGGGCAGGGTCGACCTACGAGCAGTACTTC. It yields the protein CASSLGAGSTYEQYF.

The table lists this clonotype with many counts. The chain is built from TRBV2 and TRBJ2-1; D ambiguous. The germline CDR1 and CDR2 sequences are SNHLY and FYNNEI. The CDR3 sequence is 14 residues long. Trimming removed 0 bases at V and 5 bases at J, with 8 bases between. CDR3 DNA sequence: TGTGCCAGCAGTGAAGCGCAGGAGAACAATGAGCAGTTCTTC. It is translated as CASSEAQENNEQFF.

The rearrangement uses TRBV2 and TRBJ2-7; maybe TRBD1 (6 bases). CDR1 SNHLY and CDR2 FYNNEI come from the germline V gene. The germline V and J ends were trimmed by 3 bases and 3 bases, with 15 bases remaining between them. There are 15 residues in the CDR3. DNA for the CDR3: TGTGCCAGCAGTGAGGGGGCAGGGTCGGTCTACGAGCAGTACTTC. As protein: CASSEGAGSVYEQYF.

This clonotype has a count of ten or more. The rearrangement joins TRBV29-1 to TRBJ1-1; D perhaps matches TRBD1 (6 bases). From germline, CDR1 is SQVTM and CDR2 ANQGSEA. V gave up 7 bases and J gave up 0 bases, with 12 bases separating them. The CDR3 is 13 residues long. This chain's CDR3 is CSARTAMNTEAFF. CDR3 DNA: TGCAGCGCTCGGACAGCGATGAACACTGAAGCTTTCTTT.